The rows below give T cell receptor beta chains drawn from one sample of a study of T cells in Graves' hyperthyroidism and ophthalmopathy. TCRdb itself ran the multiplex PCR reads through MiXCR, one entry per CDR3 protein. The sample includes 200,000 to 250,000 distinct CDR3 sequences, more than 15% of them seen just once. Source material: blood. The source is a man between 50 and 59 years old with Graves' hyperthyroidism. CDR3s include the opening cysteine and the closing phenylalanine or tryptophan. D genes are given only for firm matches. Where a row states a size, it is once, few, many or the class of an expanded clone; other rows omit it.

V gene	CDR3 length	clone size	D gene	J gene	CDR3 DNA	CDR3 protein
TRBV6-2/TRBV6-3	15	many	TRBD2	TRBJ2-7	TGTGCCAGCAGTTACACGGCTAGCGGGGGATACGAGCAGTACTTC	CASSYTASGGYEQYF
TRBV29-1	13	few	-	TRBJ1-1	TGCAGCGCGGGGAGGGACGGAAACACTGAAGCTTTCTTT	CSAGRDGNTEAFF
TRBV19	15	-	-	TRBJ2-5	TGTGCCAGTAGTGCCGCAGGAGCGGGCCAAGAGACCCAGTACTTC	CASSAAGAGQETQYF
TRBV28	13	many	TRBD1	TRBJ1-2	TGTGCCAGCACCCTCCCAGGGGGCGTCGGCTACACCTTC	CASTLPGGVGYTF
TRBV28	14	-	-	TRBJ1-5	TGTGCCAGTTATACGGGTTCAGACAATCAGCCCCAGCATTTT	CASYTGSDNQPQHF
TRBV7-3	15	-	TRBD2	TRBJ2-5	TGTGCCAGCAGCTCAACTAGCGGGAGTTGGGAGACCCAGTACTTC	CASSSTSGSWETQYF
TRBV5-1	16	-	TRBD2	TRBJ2-7	TGCGCCAGCAGCTTGGATGGCGGGACTAGCGGACTCGAGCAGTACTTC	CASSLDGGTSGLEQYF
TRBV27	15	few	-	TRBJ1-2	TGTGCCACACTTCTTAGGGGGGGCCTTAACTATGGCTACACCTTC	CATLLRGGLNYGYTF
TRBV7-9	12	-	-	TRBJ1-1	TGTGCCAGCAGCTCGAGTAGGACTGAAGCTTTCTTT	CASSSSRTEAFF
TRBV30	13	many	TRBD1	TRBJ1-1	TGTGCCTGGAGTATTACAGGGGGGGTTCAAGCTTTCTTT	CAWSITGGVQAFF
TRBV7-8	15	many	-	TRBJ1-4	TGTGCCAGCAGCTTAGTTCGGGGTTCTAATGAAAAACTGTTTTTT	CASSLVRGSNEKLFF
TRBV12-3/TRBV12-4	8	few	-	TRBJ2-5	TGTGCCAGCAGACGAAAGTACTTC	CASRRKYF
TRBV7-2	13	-	-	TRBJ2-3	TGTGCCAGCAGCTTAGCGGCCACAGATACGCAGTATTTT	CASSLAATDTQYF
TRBV30	14	many	TRBD1	TRBJ2-5	TGTGCCTGGAACCCTGACAGGGTATCTGAGACCCAGTACTTC	CAWNPDRVSETQYF
TRBV2	16	many	-	TRBJ2-1	TGTGCCAGCAGATTAGGGCCGGGAGTGGGCTACAATGAGCAGTTCTTC	CASRLGPGVGYNEQFF
TRBV5-1	15	few	TRBD2	TRBJ2-2	TGCGCCAGCACCCCACTAGCGGGGCGCACCGGGGAGCTGTTTTTT	CASTPLAGRTGELFF
TRBV12-3/TRBV12-4	14	many	-	TRBJ1-1	TGTGCCAGCGCGATAGTTGCAGGCAACACTGAAGCTTTCTTT	CASAIVAGNTEAFF
TRBV5-1	15	few	-	TRBJ2-2	TGCGCCAGCAGCTTGGACAGGGTATCCACCGGGGAGCTGTTTTTT	CASSLDRVSTGELFF
TRBV11-2	18	few	TRBD2	TRBJ2-1	TGTGCCAGCAGCCTCGGACTAGCGGGAGAACCGCCCTACAATGAGCAGTTCTTC	CASSLGLAGEPPYNEQFF
TRBV6-4	14	-	TRBD2	TRBJ2-1	TGTGCCAGCAGTCGACTAGCGGGCTACAATGAGCAGTTCTTC	CASSRLAGYNEQFF
TRBV3-1	15	many	-	TRBJ1-5	TGTGCCAGCAGCCAAGGATTTTCTGACAATCAGCCCCAGCATTTT	CASSQGFSDNQPQHF
TRBV7-9	13	many	-	TRBJ1-5	TGTGCCAGCAGCTCCATATATTCTCAGCCCCAGCATTTT	CASSSIYSQPQHF
TRBV12-3/TRBV12-4	15	many	-	TRBJ2-3	TGTGCCAGCAGTTTTTCAGGGTATGGCACAGATACGCAGTATTTT	CASSFSGYGTDTQYF
TRBV4-1	16	-	-	TRBJ2-7	TGCGCCAGCAGCCCTAGCTCTAGCGCGGGACCCTACGAGCAGTACTTC	CASSPSSSAGPYEQYF
TRBV4-3	16	few	TRBD2	TRBJ2-3	TGCGCCAGCAGCCAAGATCCGAGCGGGAGGGTCGGCACGCAGTATTTT	CASSQDPSGRVGTQYF
TRBV7-2	14	few	TRBD2	TRBJ2-2	TGTGCCAGCAGCACACTAGCGGGAGGTGGGGAGCTGTTTTTT	CASSTLAGGGELFF
TRBV28	15	many	-	TRBJ1-2	TGTGCCAGCAGTTTGAATCCAGGATCTAACTATGGCTACACCTTC	CASSLNPGSNYGYTF
TRBV5-5	14	-	TRBD2	TRBJ2-1	TGTGCCAGCAGCACAGCGGGAGGGGGAGATGAGCAGTTCTTC	CASSTAGGGDEQFF
TRBV6-5	12	many	-	TRBJ2-5	TGTGCCAGCAGTTACTCTTGGGAGACCCAGTACTTC	CASSYSWETQYF
TRBV5-1	15	-	TRBD2	TRBJ2-5	TGCGCCAGCAGCTTAGGAGCGGGAGGGGAGGAGACCCAGTACTTC	CASSLGAGGEETQYF
TRBV27	18	-	TRBD1	TRBJ1-1	TGTGCCAGCAGTGCCCTCGGGACAGGGGGACAAGGAGGCACTGAAGCTTTCTTT	CASSALGTGGQGGTEAFF
TRBV4-1	15	-	TRBD2	TRBJ2-7	TGCGCCAGCAGCCCCCAGCGGGAGTTAGGCCACGAGCAGTACTTC	CASSPQRELGHEQYF
TRBV7-9	16	few	TRBD2	TRBJ2-1	TGTGCCAGCAGCCTAACTAGCGGGAGGGCCGACAATGAGCAGTTCTTC	CASSLTSGRADNEQFF
TRBV7-8	15	many	TRBD2	TRBJ2-5	TGTGCCAGCAGTACGGGACTAGCGGGAGGAGAGACCCAGTACTTC	CASSTGLAGGETQYF
TRBV18	13	many	TRBD2	TRBJ2-7	TGTGCCAGCTCACCACCGGGCGGGAGGCAGCAGTACTTC	CASSPPGGRQQYF
TRBV6-2/TRBV6-3	13	-	-	TRBJ2-3	TGTGCCAGCAGTTACAGGACAGACGATACGCAGTATTTT	CASSYRTDDTQYF
TRBV7-9	13	-	-	TRBJ1-5	TGTGCCAGCAGCTCCGACGGAAATCAGCCCCAGCATTTT	CASSSDGNQPQHF
TRBV11-2	17	-	TRBD2	TRBJ2-7	TGTGCCAGCAGCCGCGGGACTAGCGGGAGATCCTCCGGGGAGCAGTACTTC	CASSRGTSGRSSGEQYF
TRBV19	14	few	-	TRBJ2-5	TGTGCCAGTAGCTGGAAGGGGGGCGACGAGACCCAGTACTTC	CASSWKGGDETQYF